This T cell receptor beta chain was captured in a study of radiotherapy plus CTLA-4 blockade in lung cancer. Study results and limitations: Among reported predictors of response, early blood T cell clone dynamics with interferon-beta performed best. Blood TCR clones of tumor origin expanded after radiotherapy plus ipilimumab.

This CDR3 has 16 amino acids. CDR1 is LNHDA, CDR2 SQIVND, per germline (reference sequence). V was cut by 2 bases and J by 1 base, with 13 bases left in between. The protocol was immunoSEQ multiplex PCR, while the TCRdb copy is restricted to in-frame clones and leaves out a portion. In the table there are tens of thousands of clones, under 80% of which are singletons. Notes on this clone: Its antigen is not identified.

The clonotype was recovered from a human donor with non-small cell lung cancer who had stable disease on radiotherapy plus ipilimumab. The chain is built from TRBV19 and TRBJ2-3; D is undetermined. This specimen consisted of peripheral blood, obtained from a patient treated with radiotherapy plus ipilimumab. CDR3: CASSIPTAGGTDTQYF. CDR3 nucleotides: TGTGCCAGTAGTATACCCACGGCAGGCGGCACAGATACGCAGTATTTT.